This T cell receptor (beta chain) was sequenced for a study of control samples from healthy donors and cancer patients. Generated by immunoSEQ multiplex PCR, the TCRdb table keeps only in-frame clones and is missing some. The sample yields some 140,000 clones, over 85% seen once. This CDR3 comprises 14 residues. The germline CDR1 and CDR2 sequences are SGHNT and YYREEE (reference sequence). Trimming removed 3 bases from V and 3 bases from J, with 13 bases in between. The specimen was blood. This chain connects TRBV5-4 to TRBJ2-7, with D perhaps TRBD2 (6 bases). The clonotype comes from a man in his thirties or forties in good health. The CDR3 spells CASSYRGIYYEQYF. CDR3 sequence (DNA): TGTGCCAGCAGCTACCGCGGGATCTACTACGAGCAGTACTTC.